Presented here are 5 T cell receptor beta chains from one specimen sequenced in a study of T cells in localized non-small cell lung cancer (dated by TCRdb to 2019 to 2021). Library preparation was by the immunoSEQ multiplex PCR assay. TCRdb took this table from immuneACCESS and kept in-frame rearrangements with V and J called. Such tables lack part of the clones; where checked against another copy, unresolved V genes explain under half of the gap, and the rest is unexplained. This sample gives roughly 34,000 clones in total; under 90% of them show up just once. Roughly 4.2% of the sample is held by the ten biggest clonotypes. The material sequenced was peripheral blood, taken before any cancer treatment. These receptors all come from a male donor older than 55 with stage III lung adenocarcinoma.

The chain links TRBV5-1 to TRBJ1-2, with TRBD1 matching 7 bases. Germline V CDR1 and CDR2: SGHRS, YFSETQ. This CDR3 is 15 amino acids long. Germline trimming cut 2 bases from V and 4 bases from J; bases unmatched to any gene: 8. CDR3 in amino acids: CASSFGQVGGYGYTF. CDR3 DNA: TGCGCCAGCAGCTTCGGACAGGTGGGCGGCTATGGCTACACCTTC.

The V call is TRBV2, the J call TRBJ2-7, with D unresolved. The V end was cut by 9 bases, the J end by 4 bases, with 10 bases between. Germline CDR1 and CDR2: SNHLY and FYNNEI. The CDR3 is 11 residues long. The CDR3 coding sequence is TGTGCCAGTCGACGAGAATACGAGCAGTACTTC. Protein: CASRREYEQYF.

The V call is TRBV6-5, the J call TRBJ2-7; tentatively, D is TRBD1 (7 bases). Trimming left V 0 bases short and J 5 bases short, with 14 bases between. CDR3 length equals 15 residues. Germline V gene sequence: CDR1 MNHEY, CDR2 SVGAGI. Here the CDR3 reads CASSYSGGTANEQYF. CDR3 nucleotides: TGTGCCAGCAGTTACTCAGGGGGGACAGCAAACGAGCAGTACTTC.

This chain joins TRBV2 and TRBJ2-7; D unresolved. V was pared by 5 bases and J by 3 bases, with 11 bases between. This CDR3 comprises 13 residues. The germline gives CDR1 SNHLY, CDR2 FYNNEI. The DNA for the CDR3 is TGTGCCAGCAGTTTGGGGAACTACTACGAGCAGTACTTC. Amino acids: CASSLGNYYEQYF.

Only a few counts were recorded for this clone. J is TRBJ1-2 and V is TRBV6-5; weak D call: TRBD1 (6 bases). CDR1 is MNHEY and CDR2 is SVGAGI in the germline V gene. V dropped 0 bases and J dropped 6 bases, with 11 bases sitting between them. The CDR3 covers 14 residues. Here the CDR3 reads CASSYSGRGDGYTF. The DNA of the CDR3 is TGTGCCAGCAGTTACTCGGGCAGGGGCGATGGCTACACCTTC.